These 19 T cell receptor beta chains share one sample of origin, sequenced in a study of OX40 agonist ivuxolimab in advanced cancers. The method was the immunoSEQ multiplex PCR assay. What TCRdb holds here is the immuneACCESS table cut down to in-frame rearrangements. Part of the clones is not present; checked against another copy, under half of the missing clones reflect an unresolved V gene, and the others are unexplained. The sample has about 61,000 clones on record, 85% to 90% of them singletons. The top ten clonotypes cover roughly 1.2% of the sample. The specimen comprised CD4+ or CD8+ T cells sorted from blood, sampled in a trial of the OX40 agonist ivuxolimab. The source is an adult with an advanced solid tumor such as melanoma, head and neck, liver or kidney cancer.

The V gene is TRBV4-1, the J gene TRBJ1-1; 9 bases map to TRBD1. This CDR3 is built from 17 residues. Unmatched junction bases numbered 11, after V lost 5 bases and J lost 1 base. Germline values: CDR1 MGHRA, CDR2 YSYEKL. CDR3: CASSSRDRELSNTEAFF. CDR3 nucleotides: TGCGCCAGCAGCTCCCGGGACAGGGAACTCTCGAACACTGAAGCTTTCTTT.

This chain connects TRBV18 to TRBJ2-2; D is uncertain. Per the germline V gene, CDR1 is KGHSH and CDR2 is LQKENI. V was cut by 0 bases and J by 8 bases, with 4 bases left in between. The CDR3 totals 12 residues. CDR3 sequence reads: CASSPPQGELFF. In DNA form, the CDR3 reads TGTGCCAGCTCACCACCCCAGGGGGAGCTGTTTTTT. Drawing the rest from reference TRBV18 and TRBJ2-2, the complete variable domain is NAGVMQNPRHLVRRRGQEARLRCSPMKGHSHVYWYRQLPEEGLKFMVYLQKENIIDESGMPKERFSAEFPKEGPSILRIQQVVRGDSAAYFCASSPPQGELFFGEGSRLTVL.

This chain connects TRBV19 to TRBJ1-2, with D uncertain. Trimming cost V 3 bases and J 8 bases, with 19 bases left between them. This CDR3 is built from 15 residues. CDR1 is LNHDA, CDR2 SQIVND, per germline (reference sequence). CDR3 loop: CASSMDVLAPAGYTF. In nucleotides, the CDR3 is TGTGCCAGTAGTATGGACGTGTTGGCGCCGGCGGGCTACACCTTC. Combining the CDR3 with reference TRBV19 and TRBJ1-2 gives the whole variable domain DGGITQSPKYLFRKEGQNVTLSCEQNLNHDAMYWYRQDPGQGLRLIYYSQIVNDFQKGDIAEGYSVSREKKESFPLTVTSAQKNPTAFYLCASSMDVLAPAGYTFGSGTRLTVV.

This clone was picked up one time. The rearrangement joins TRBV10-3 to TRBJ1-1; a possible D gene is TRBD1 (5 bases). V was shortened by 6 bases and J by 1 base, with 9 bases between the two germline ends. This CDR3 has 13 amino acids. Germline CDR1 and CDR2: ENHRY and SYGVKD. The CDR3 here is CAIRTGQNTEAFF. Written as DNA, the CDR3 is TGTGCCATCAGGACTGGACAGAACACTGAAGCTTTCTTT.

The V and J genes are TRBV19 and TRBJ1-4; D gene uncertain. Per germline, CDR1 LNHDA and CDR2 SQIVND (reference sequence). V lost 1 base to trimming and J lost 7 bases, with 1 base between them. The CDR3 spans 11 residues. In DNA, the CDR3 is TGTGCCAGTAGTATAGGTGAAAAACTGTTTTTT. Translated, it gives CASSIGEKLFF.

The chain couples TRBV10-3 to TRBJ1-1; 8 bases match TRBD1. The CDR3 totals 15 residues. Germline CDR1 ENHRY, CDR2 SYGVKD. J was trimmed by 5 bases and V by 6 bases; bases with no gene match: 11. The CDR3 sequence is CAIRETGGGRTEAFF. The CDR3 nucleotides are TGTGCCATCAGGGAAACAGGGGGAGGAAGGACTGAAGCTTTCTTT.

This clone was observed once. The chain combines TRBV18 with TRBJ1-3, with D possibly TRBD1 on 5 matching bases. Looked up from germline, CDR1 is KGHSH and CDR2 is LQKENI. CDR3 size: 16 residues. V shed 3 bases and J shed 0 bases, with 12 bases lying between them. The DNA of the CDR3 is TGTGCCAGCTCACCCCTGGACAATAACTCTGGAAACACCATATATTTT. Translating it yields CASSPLDNNSGNTIYF.

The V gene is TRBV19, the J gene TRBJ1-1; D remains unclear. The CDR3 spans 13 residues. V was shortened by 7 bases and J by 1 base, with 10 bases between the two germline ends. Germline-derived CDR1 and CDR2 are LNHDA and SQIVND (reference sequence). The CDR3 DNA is TGTGCCAGTACCGCCAATTCGAACACTGAAGCTTTCTTT. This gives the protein CASTANSNTEAFF.

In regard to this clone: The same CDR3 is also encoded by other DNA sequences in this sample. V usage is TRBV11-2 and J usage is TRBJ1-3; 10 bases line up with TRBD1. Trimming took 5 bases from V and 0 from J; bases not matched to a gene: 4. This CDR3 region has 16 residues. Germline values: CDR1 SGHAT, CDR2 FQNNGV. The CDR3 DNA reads TGTGCCAGCAGCCCTCGGACAGGGGGCTCTGGAAACACCATATATTTT. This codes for CASSPRTGGSGNTIYF.

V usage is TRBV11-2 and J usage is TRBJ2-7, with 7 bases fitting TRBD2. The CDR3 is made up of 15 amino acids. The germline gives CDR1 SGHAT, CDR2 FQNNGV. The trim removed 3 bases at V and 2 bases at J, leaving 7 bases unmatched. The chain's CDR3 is CASSFPGGRAYEQYF. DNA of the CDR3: TGTGCCAGCAGCTTCCCGGGGGGTAGGGCCTACGAGCAGTACTTC.

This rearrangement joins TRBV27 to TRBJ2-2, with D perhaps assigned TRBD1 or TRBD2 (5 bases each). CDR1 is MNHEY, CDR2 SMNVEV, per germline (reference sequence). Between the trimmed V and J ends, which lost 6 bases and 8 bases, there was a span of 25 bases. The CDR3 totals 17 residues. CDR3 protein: CASSNSRGARAQGELFF. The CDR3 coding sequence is TGTGCCAGCAGCAACTCCCGAGGGGCCAGGGCTCAAGGGGAGCTGTTTTTT.

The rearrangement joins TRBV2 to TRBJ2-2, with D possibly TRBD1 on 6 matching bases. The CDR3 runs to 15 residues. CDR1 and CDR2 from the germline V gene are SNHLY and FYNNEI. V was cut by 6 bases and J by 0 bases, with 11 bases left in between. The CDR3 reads CASRHGTTNTGELFF. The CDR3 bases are TGTGCCAGCAGACACGGGACAACGAACACCGGGGAGCTGTTTTTT.

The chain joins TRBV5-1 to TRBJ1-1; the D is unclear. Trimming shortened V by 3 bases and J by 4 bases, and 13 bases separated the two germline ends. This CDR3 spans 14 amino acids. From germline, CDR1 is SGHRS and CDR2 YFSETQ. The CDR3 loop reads CASSSTLGGTEAFF. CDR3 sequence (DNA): TGCGCCAGCAGCTCGACTTTAGGAGGCACTGAAGCTTTCTTT.

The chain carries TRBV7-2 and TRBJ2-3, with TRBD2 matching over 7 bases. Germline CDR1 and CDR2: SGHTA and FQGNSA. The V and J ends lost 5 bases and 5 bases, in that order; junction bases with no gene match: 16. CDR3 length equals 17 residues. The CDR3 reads CASSTPQGGGLKDTQYF. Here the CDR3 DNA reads TGTGCCAGCAGCACCCCGCAAGGCGGGGGACTAAAAGATACGCAGTATTTT.

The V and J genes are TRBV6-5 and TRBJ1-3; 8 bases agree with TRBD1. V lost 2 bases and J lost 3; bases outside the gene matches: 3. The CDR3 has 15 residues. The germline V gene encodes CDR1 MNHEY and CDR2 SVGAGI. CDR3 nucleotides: TGTGCCAGCAGTTACCAGGGGGCGGGTGGAAACACCATATATTTT. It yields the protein CASSYQGAGGNTIYF.

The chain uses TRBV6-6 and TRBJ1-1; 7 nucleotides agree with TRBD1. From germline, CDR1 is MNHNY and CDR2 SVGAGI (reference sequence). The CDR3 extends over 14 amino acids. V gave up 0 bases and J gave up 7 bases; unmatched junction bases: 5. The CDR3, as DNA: TGTGCCAGCAGTTACTCGGGACAGCACCTTGAAGCTTTCTTT. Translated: CASSYSGQHLEAFF.

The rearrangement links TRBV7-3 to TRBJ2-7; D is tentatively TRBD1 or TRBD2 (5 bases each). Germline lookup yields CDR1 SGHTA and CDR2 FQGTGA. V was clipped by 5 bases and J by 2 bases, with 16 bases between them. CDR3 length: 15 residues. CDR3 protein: CASSPAGTEPYEQYF. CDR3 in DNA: TGTGCCAGCAGCCCAGCCGGGACGGAGCCCTACGAGCAGTACTTC.

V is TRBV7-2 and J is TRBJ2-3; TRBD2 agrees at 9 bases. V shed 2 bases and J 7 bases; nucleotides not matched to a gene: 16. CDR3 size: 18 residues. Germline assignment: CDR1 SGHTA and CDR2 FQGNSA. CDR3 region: CASSLSSGGPPGRNTQYF. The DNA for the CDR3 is TGTGCCAGCAGCTTAAGCAGCGGGGGGCCCCCCGGCCGTAATACGCAGTATTTT.

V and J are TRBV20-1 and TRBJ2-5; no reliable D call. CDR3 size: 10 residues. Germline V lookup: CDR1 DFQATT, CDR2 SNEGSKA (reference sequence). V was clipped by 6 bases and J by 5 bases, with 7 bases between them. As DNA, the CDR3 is TGCAGTGCCCCTGGGGAGACCCAGTACTTC. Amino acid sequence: CSAPGETQYF.